This T cell receptor (beta chain) was captured in a study of cytomegalovirus exposure and HLA in healthy donors (dated by TCRdb to the late 2010s). Regarding the study in general: According to an earlier analysis of around 600 of the donors, about 170 million T cells yielded 117 million unique TCR beta sequences and 276 Gb of sequence data. To decide whether each TCR beta V gene segment behaved as functional or pseudogenic, an earlier analysis of some 540 of the donors relied on high-throughput TCR beta sequencing. Five DR-DQ haplotypes were treated as single units for association and clustering because of strong linkage in the cohort. A later analysis re-analyzed previously published TCR beta repertoires from roughly 630 donors and added high-resolution HLA genotyping to study TCR occurrence patterns. Typing coverage differed by locus: A, B, C, DRB1 and DQB1 were typed in about 629-640 donors, DQA1 in 500 to 550, DPA1 in 600 to 610, and DPB1 in 400 to 490. Of the 350 to 400 genotyped donors, over 70% fell in the genetic ancestry cluster associated with self-reported Caucasian donors. In a later genetic analysis, genome-wide SNP genotypes for about 65% of the roughly 670 donors were used, and that subset was treated as a discovery cohort. On average, around 240,000 unique TCR beta nucleotide sequences were sequenced per donor among fewer than 500 genotyped donors of the cohort, with roughly 19% of those sequences being non-productive. Every discovery cohort repertoire had been produced on one sequencing platform. Donor age, sex, ethnicity and CMV serostatus were compiled together with the repertoire data. The study aimed to test whether cataloging public T cell receptors could reveal signatures of past pathogen exposure. In addition to the first cohort of roughly 670 subjects, a separate validation cohort of over 90 different subjects was used. The study combined high-throughput TCR immunosequencing, statistical association of individual TCRs with disease status, and machine learning to predict cytomegalovirus infection status. An early release covering just under 650 HLA-typed donors comprised approximately 300 gigabases of sequencing data and tens of millions of unique TCR sequences. HLA typing included class I and class II loci at four-digit resolution. The T cell repertoires of around 730 subjects were profiled by immunosequencing and related to cytomegalovirus serostatus. Rather than using new phenotypic data, the later analysis identified candidate immune exposures from TCR beta sequences and from how often those sequences occurred across donors.

Broad study findings and their caveats: When HLA alleles, especially DR and DQ, strongly co-occurred, TCR associations were difficult to assign to individual alleles. Linkage disequilibrium might explain the correlated functional status among segregating V segments, but an unknown experimental factor could not be excluded. A cluster of highly shared sequence variants was judged likely to represent a technical artifact of the sequencing pipeline. Roughly uniform sequencing depth across donors was assumed in presence/absence analyses, although this assumption may not hold. HLA typing was unavailable for some donors at each locus, so association tests used only the typed subset. Across donors, most TCR sequences were observed very rarely, whereas some public TCRs were present in many individuals. In a later analysis, HLA-associated TCR beta chains were found to be more clonally expanded and to have lower generation probabilities than equally common non-associated chains. According to a later analysis, parvovirus B19, influenza, CMV and Epstein-Barr virus appeared linked to several top co-occurrence clusters. A later analysis associated approximately 17,000 TCR beta sequences with specific HLA alleles at a false discovery rate of 0.05. Compared with the 666-donor mean, donors in an Asian-associated ancestry cluster had fewer N-insertions in productive TCRs, according to a later genetic analysis. The classifier was reported to diagnose cytomegalovirus status with high specificity and sensitivity in both the original cohort and the validation cohort. The earlier analysis of a few hundred of the donors excluded some 15 rarely observed V segments, including chromosome 9 orphons, because counts were too low. A further reported finding was that TCR beta sequences accurately predicted the HLA-A and HLA-B alleles for most subjects in the first cohort. A total of around 150 TCR beta chains were listed by the study as associated with cytomegalovirus. Some IMGT-functional V segments, including TRBV6-2 and TRBV6-3, could not be told apart with the 87-base-pair reads, so those segments were excluded. The authors suggested that the approach could potentially be generalized to other disease states and immunological phenotypes. In a later analysis, most CMV-associated TCR beta chains were found to appear HLA-restricted, with HLA associations seemingly driven largely by CMV exposure. A few of the identified cytomegalovirus-associated TCR beta chains were confirmed in vitro to be specific for cytomegalovirus antigens. According to a later analysis, TCR association rates differed among HLA loci, with DRB1 alleles showing the most associated TCRs and HLA-C alleles showing the fewest. An earlier analysis of around 600 of the donors showed that most TCR beta V segments appeared in productive rearrangements either about 90% or about 30% of the time, which broadly matched IMGT annotations. Immune exposure information for the cohort was limited to CMV serostatus. In this cohort, only TCR beta chains were sequenced, and detectable features were limited by the absence of alpha or paired-chain data. V-gene and J-gene trimming of TCR beta chains was associated with a missense DCLRE1C variant in a later genetic analysis, and the association was replicated in an independent cohort.

This clone has only a few counts. Its antigen is unknown. Base qualities are not provided; no much larger clone lies one nucleotide away. Trimming costs V 3 bases and J 0 bases, and their ends lie 7 bases apart. The CDR3 runs 14 amino acids, cysteine and phenylalanine included. Only the CDR3 portion is preserved as DNA: 42 bases, with reading frame beginning at the first base. The germline V gene (reference sequence) provides CDR1 SGHNT and CDR2 YYREEE. The cohort consisted of more than 650 healthy bone marrow donors. At the time of sampling, every cohort member was nominally healthy, though immune exposures that went unrecorded were likely present. The donor tested CMV seropositive, placing the donor among the 289 seropositive members of the cohort. A peripheral blood sample was provided by each donor, and peripheral blood mononuclear cells were used for TCR beta sequencing. The Qiagen DNeasy Blood Extraction Kit was used to extract genomic DNA from the blood cell samples.

The method behind the library was the immunoSEQ multiplex PCR assay. The multiplex PCR relied on a mix of 60 forward primers for TCR Vbeta segments and 13 reverse primers for TCR Jbeta segments. A multiplex PCR assay on genomic DNA amplified the CDR3 region of rearranged TCR beta genes. The Illumina HiSeq System was used to sequence the amplified TCR beta libraries as 87-base-pair reads. The original methods were these. A later analysis counted about 82 million unique TCR beta chains across the 666 repertoires, and 10 million to 11 million of these chains were shared by at least two donors. To remove PCR and sequencing errors, raw reads were error-corrected and collapsed into unique sequences using a nearest-neighbor algorithm that merged closely related sequences. CDR3 sequences were aligned to IMGT reference sequences to assign V, D and J gene segments. For a sequence to be retained, a match of at least six nucleotides to both a V gene segment and a J gene segment was required. Rearrangements were called productive when the CDR3 lacked stop codons and stayed in frame with V and J; all others were non-productive. CDR3 was defined by IMGT convention, running from the second conserved V-encoded cysteine to the conserved J-encoded phenylalanine. The earlier analysis of about 500 of the donors excluded sequences that lacked an unambiguous match to a single V gene segment. An earlier analysis of approximately 590 of the donors classified V segments as functional when productive rearrangements were above 56.7% and as segregating when the standard deviation between donors was above 5%. To diagnose cytomegalovirus status from the catalog of TCR beta chain sequences, a statistical classification framework was built. A later analysis assigned V and J genes by comparing TCR nucleotide sequences with IMGT/GENE-DB human TR gene sequences. Using the TCRdist pipeline, a later analysis assigned CDR3 sequences along with most-parsimonious VDJ recombination scenarios. In a later analysis, each TCR beta chain was defined by its CDR3 amino acid sequence together with its V-gene family, and reads without a unique V-gene family were excluded. To address suspected cross-contamination and a sequencing artifact, a later analysis removed over 500 highly shared, low-generation-probability nucleotide sequences. In a later analysis, a clonal expansion index was calculated for each public chain from normalized within-repertoire ranks of inferred template counts. In a later analysis, generation probabilities were computed using a VDJ recombination model fitted to out-of-frame rearrangements, and the results were checked against IGoR. In a later analysis, TCR-TCR, TCR-HLA and TCR-CMV co-occurrence was scored with hypergeometric tests, and a repertoire-size bias correction was applied to TCR pairs. A later analysis estimated false discovery rates by permuting HLA or CMV assignments 20 times. In a later analysis, co-occurring TCRs were grouped with DBSCAN, and TCRdist sequence similarity was added when clustering was performed within HLA-allele-positive subsets. For co-occurrence clustering, repertoires with fewer than 30,000 or more than 120,000 public chains were excluded, along with five repertoires with anomalous nucleotide sharing. Drawn from immuneACCESS, this table holds only the in-frame rearrangements with V and J called that TCRdb kept. Clones are partly lost; checked studies trace under half to an unresolved V gene and leave the rest unexplained. The V and J calls and the clone size are those of that table, but D and trimming were determined from the DNA. The sample table holds under 250,000 clones, of which 80% to 85% were seen once. Around 8.6% of the sample rests with the top ten.

The receptor was isolated from a woman in her fifties or sixties in good health and CMV-seropositive. The sample was PBMCs. This chain joins TRBV5-4 to TRBJ1-3; 5 matching bases give a weak D call of TRBD1. The DNA sequence is TGTGCCAGCAGCTGGGGCAGCTCTGGAAACACCATATATTTT. Its protein reads: CASSWGSSGNTIYF.